This TCR beta chain was obtained from a study of T cell responses to AZD1222 COVID-19 vaccine. Findings of the study overall: Seropositive at baseline were only a handful of AZD1222 recipients. Variant regions that are unmutated are reportedly the target of nearly half of spike-specific TCRs.

Details on this clone: Its matching antigen is unknown.

Trimming pared 4 bases from V and 4 bases from J, leaving 9 bases between. This CDR3 contains 13 residues. Per germline, CDR1 SGDLS and CDR2 YYNGEE. The method was immunoSEQ multiplex PCR; TCRdb's version includes in-frame clones alone and lacks a portion of them. The sample yields around 100,000 clones, about 85% seen once. This sample comprised peripheral blood, obtained 28 days after the second AZD1222 dose. This receptor was obtained from an adult who received the AZD1222 COVID-19 vaccine. The chain is built from TRBV9 and TRBJ2-1; a weak D match, TRBD1 (5 bases). The DNA for the CDR3 is TGTGCCAGCAGCAAGGGGCCTTACAATGAGCAGTTCTTC. Residues: CASSKGPYNEQFF.